The 29 T cell receptor beta chains below all came from one sample that was sequenced in a study of cytomegalovirus exposure and HLA in healthy donors (dated by TCRdb to 2017 to 2019). The library was made by the immunoSEQ multiplex PCR assay. A mixture of 60 forward primers for TCR Vbeta segments and 13 reverse primers for TCR Jbeta segments was used in the multiplex PCR. Imported from immuneACCESS, the table was reduced by TCRdb to in-frame sequences with V and J called. These copies leave out some clones; in studies compared against another copy, an unresolved V gene accounts for under half, and the cause of the remainder is not known. In all, the sample holds 180,000 or so clones, and nearly 80% of those were seen once. About 3.1% of the sample belongs to the ten largest clones. What was sequenced was PBMCs. These receptors were obtained from a female donor in good health and CMV-seronegative.

This clone was counted a few times. The chain uses TRBV9 and TRBJ2-3, with a possible D match to TRBD2 (7 bases). Germline loops: CDR1 SGDLS, CDR2 YYNGEE. V was shortened by 0 bases and J by 1 base, with 12 bases between the two germline ends. The CDR3 is made up of 16 amino acids. The CDR3 here is CASSVGVGGRTDTQYF. The CDR3 bases are TGTGCCAGCAGCGTAGGGGTCGGGGGGCGCACAGATACGCAGTATTTT. Looking up the rest from reference TRBV9 and TRBJ2-3 gives the full variable domain: DSGVTQTPKHLITATGQRVTLRCSPRSGDLSVYWYQQSLDQGLQFLIQYYNGEERAKGNILERFSAQQFPDLHSELNLSSLELGDSALYFCASSVGVGGRTDTQYFGPGTRLTVL.

This chain uses TRBV15 with TRBJ1-5, with TRBD1 identical over 10 bases. The CDR3 extends over 14 amino acids. J gave up 8 bases and V 1 base, and 2 bases lay outside the gene matches. Per the germline V gene, CDR1 is LNHNV and CDR2 is YYDKDF (reference sequence). This chain's CDR3 is CATSRGQGAEPQHF. The CDR3 DNA reads TGTGCCACCAGCAGAGGACAGGGGGCAGAGCCCCAGCATTTT.

The chain links TRBV7-9 to TRBJ2-5; D is uncertain. Germline V gene lookup returns CDR1 SEHNR and CDR2 FQNEAQ (reference sequence). The length of the CDR3 is 13 residues. V gave up 5 bases and J gave up 0 bases, with 7 bases separating them. CDR3 amino acids: CASSLRNQETQYF. The CDR3 coding sequence is TGTGCCAGCAGCCTCAGAAACCAAGAGACCCAGTACTTC.

The rearrangement uses TRBV18 and TRBJ2-1; 9 nucleotides align to TRBD2. The junction had 12 bases not matched to a gene; V was cut back by 3 bases and J by 9 bases. CDR1 and CDR2 from the germline V gene are KGHSH and LQKENI. This CDR3 contains 16 residues. The CDR3 nucleotides read TGTGCCAGCTCACCCCGGATAGCGGGAGAGGACGGTGAGCAGTTCTTC. It yields the protein CASSPRIAGEDGEQFF.

V usage is TRBV7-2 and J usage is TRBJ1-5; D might be TRBD1 (6 bases). The CDR3 spans 15 residues. CDR1 and CDR2 from the germline V gene are SGHTA and FQGNSA. V lost 2 bases and J lost 3, with 11 bases in between. The CDR3 DNA follows: TGTGCCAGCAGCTTACACAGGGCAGACAATCAGCCCCAGCATTTT. Its protein product is CASSLHRADNQPQHF.

This clone occurred a few times. The genes are TRBV28 and TRBJ2-5, with 15 bases fitting TRBD2. V was clipped by 5 bases and J by 1 base; unmatched bases: 11. This CDR3 is 19 amino acids long. Per the germline V gene, CDR1 is MDHEN and CDR2 is SYDVKM. The CDR3 protein is CASSKTGTSGRRGQETQYF. Here the CDR3 DNA reads TGTGCCAGCAGTAAGACTGGGACTAGCGGGAGGAGGGGCCAAGAGACCCAGTACTTC. The full variable domain, in which reference TRBV28 and TRBJ2-5 provide the parts outside the CDR3, is DVKVTQSSRYLVKRTGEKVFLECVQDMDHENMFWYRQDPGLGLRLIYFSYDVKMKEKGDIPEGYSVSREKKERFSLILESASTNQTSMYLCASSKTGTSGRRGQETQYFGPGTRLLVL.

This clone was recorded a few times. The chain combines TRBV29-1 with TRBJ1-4; 7 bases match TRBD1. Germline loops: CDR1 SQVTM, CDR2 ANQGSEA. V gave up 5 bases and J gave up 4 bases; unmatched junction bases: 4. The CDR3 is 13 residues long. The CDR3 sequence: CSVRDRFNEKLFF. CDR3 DNA: TGCAGCGTTAGGGACAGATTTAATGAAAAACTGTTTTTT.

The CDR3 DNA reads TGTGCCAGCAGCCTCGGGACAGGGCATGAAAAACTGTTTTTT. Amino acids: CASSLGTGHEKLFF. The chain combines TRBV6-6 with TRBJ1-4, with 9 bases lining up with TRBD1. V trimming: 6 bases; J trimming: 6 bases; junction bases outside the gene matches: 5. CDR1 and CDR2 (germline): MNHNY, SVGAGI (reference sequence). There are 14 residues in the CDR3.

This clone was recorded a few times. V is TRBV2 and J is TRBJ2-5; 10 positions match TRBD2. V was clipped by 4 bases and J by 7 bases; unmatched bases: 0. The germline CDR1 and CDR2 sequences are SNHLY and FYNNEI. The CDR3 runs 12 residues. CDR3 nucleotide sequence: TGTGCCAGCAGTGGACTAGCGGGGACCCAGTACTTC. Residues: CASSGLAGTQYF.

The chain recombines TRBV4-3 with TRBJ2-3; a weak D match, TRBD2 (7 bases). V was shortened by 1 base and J by 1 base, with 12 bases between the two germline ends. CDR3 length equals 16 residues. From germline, CDR1 is LGHNA and CDR2 YSLEER. CDR3 region: CASSQGGGARTDTQYF. The CDR3 coding sequence is TGCGCCAGCAGCCAAGGTGGGGGGGCCCGCACAGATACGCAGTATTTT.

This chain connects TRBV7-8 to TRBJ1-6, with no clear D. Germline-derived CDR1 and CDR2 are SGHVS and FQNEAQ. V was cut by 3 bases and J by 7 bases, with 13 bases left in between. The CDR3 loop spans 15 amino acids. The CDR3 loop reads CASSLTIGLNSPLHF. In nucleotides, the CDR3 is TGTGCCAGCAGCTTGACTATAGGGCTCAATTCACCCCTCCACTTT.

This rearrangement joins TRBV11-3 to TRBJ2-3; D not resolved. V gave up 2 bases and J gave up 4 bases, with 10 bases separating them. Looked up from germline, CDR1 is SGHNT and CDR2 is YENEEA. CDR3 length: 14 amino acids. CDR3 in amino acids: CASSLTYPADTQYF. CDR3 DNA: TGTGCCAGCAGCTTAACCTATCCCGCAGATACGCAGTATTTT.

The rearrangement links TRBV5-1 to TRBJ1-3; TRBD1 matches at 7 bases. The CDR3 spans 15 residues. CDR1 is SGHRS, CDR2 YFSETQ, per germline. V lost 0 bases and J lost 4; bases outside the gene matches: 4. The CDR3 protein is CASSLDGTAGNTIYF. The CDR3 nucleotides read TGCGCCAGCAGCTTGGACGGGACAGCGGGAAACACCATATATTTT.

The chain couples TRBV11-2 to TRBJ2-6, with D perhaps matching TRBD1 (6 bases). Trimming left V 5 bases short and J 2 bases short, with 10 bases between. Germline CDR1 is SGHAT and CDR2 is FQNNGV. CDR3 length equals 15 residues. CDR3 coding DNA: TGTGCCAGCAGCCTACAGGGTACTGGGGCCAACGTCCTGACTTTC. Protein: CASSLQGTGANVLTF. The variable domain in full, with the rest retrieved from reference TRBV11-2 and TRBJ2-6, is EAGVAQSPRYKIIEKRQSVAFWCNPISGHATLYWYQQILGQGPKLLIQFQNNGVVDDSQLPKDRFSAERLKGVDSTLKIQPAKLEDSAVYLCASSLQGTGANVLTFGAGSRLTVL.

This clone was seen a few times. J is TRBJ1-3 and V is TRBV28, with D possibly matching TRBD1 (6 bases). Trimming took 4 bases from V and 2 from J, leaving 15 bases between them. CDR1 is MDHEN and CDR2 is SYDVKM in the germline V gene. This CDR3 region has 16 residues. This chain's CDR3 is CASSSRGGRTGNTIYF. CDR3 nucleotide sequence: TGTGCCAGCAGTTCCCGGGGGGGGCGGACTGGAAACACCATATATTTT.

The chain is built from TRBV5-1 and TRBJ2-1; D perhaps matches TRBD2 (6 bases). Looked up from germline, CDR1 is SGHRS and CDR2 is YFSETQ. This CDR3 is 14 amino acids long. V was clipped by 0 bases and J by 10 bases, with 14 bases between them. The CDR3 reads CASSLVSTSKEQFF. CDR3 coding DNA: TGCGCCAGCAGCTTGGTTAGCACTAGCAAGGAGCAGTTCTTC. Combining the CDR3 with reference TRBV5-1 and TRBJ2-1 gives the whole variable domain KAGVTQTPRYLIKTRGQQVTLSCSPISGHRSVSWYQQTPGQGLQFLFEYFSETQRNKGNFPGRFSGRQFSNSRSEMNVSTLELGDSALYLCASSLVSTSKEQFFGPGTRLTVL.

The rearrangement links TRBV7-9 to TRBJ1-2; tentatively, D is TRBD1 (5 bases). Between the trimmed V and J ends, which lost 0 bases and 6 bases, there was a span of 11 bases. Germline values: CDR1 SEHNR, CDR2 FQNEAQ (reference sequence). CDR3 length equals 14 residues. CDR3 in DNA: TGTGCCAGCAGCTTAGCAGCCGTAGGGGATGGCTACACCTTC. Amino acids: CASSLAAVGDGYTF.

This chain uses TRBV27 with TRBJ2-2; D may be TRBD2 (5 bases). V lost 10 bases and J lost 1, with 13 bases in between. The germline V gene has CDR1 MNHEY and CDR2 SMNVEV (reference sequence). The CDR3 sequence is 14 residues long. The DNA for the CDR3 is TGTGCCACCCATTCCCGGGGGAACACCGGGGAGCTGTTTTTT. Its protein is CATHSRGNTGELFF.

Turning to this clone: The identical CDR3 is also encoded by other nucleotide sequences in the sample. This chain connects TRBV11-2 to TRBJ2-2; maybe TRBD1 (5 bases). CDR3 length: 16 amino acids. Trimming took 1 base from V and 0 from J, leaving 9 bases between them. Germline CDR1 is SGHAT and CDR2 is FQNNGV. CDR3 amino acids: CASSLGQFANTGELFF. The CDR3 DNA follows: TGTGCCAGCAGCTTAGGACAGTTCGCGAACACCGGGGAGCTGTTTTTT.

The rearrangement joins TRBV29-1 to TRBJ2-1; possible D gene TRBD1, 7 bases. CDR1 SQVTM and CDR2 ANQGSEA come from the germline V gene. Trimming took 4 bases from V and 4 from J, leaving 14 bases between them. This CDR3 region has 14 residues. The CDR3 is CSVVGGGHYNEQFF. The CDR3 region has the DNA TGCAGCGTTGTTGGAGGGGGCCATTACAATGAGCAGTTCTTC.

The rearrangement uses TRBV6-1 and TRBJ2-7; the match to TRBD1 covers 9 bases. This CDR3 has 15 amino acids. CDR1 MNHNS and CDR2 SASEGT come from the germline V gene. V was clipped by 2 bases and J by 0 bases; unmatched bases: 2. The CDR3 protein is CASSEWTGASYEQYF. The CDR3 coding sequence is TGTGCCAGCAGTGAATGGACAGGGGCCTCCTACGAGCAGTACTTC.

The J gene is TRBJ2-7, the V gene TRBV4-1, with 7 bases lining up with TRBD2. J lost 2 bases, V lost 4 bases, and 8 bases had no gene match. The CDR3 is 15 residues long. The germline V gene encodes CDR1 MGHRA and CDR2 YSYEKL. The CDR3 DNA reads as TGCGCCAGCAGCCCGGGCGGGGGAAGAACCTACGAGCAGTACTTC. Translation: CASSPGGGRTYEQYF.

The rearrangement uses TRBV18 and TRBJ2-6; tentative D call: TRBD1 (6 bases). Trimming stripped 6 bases from V and 0 bases from J, with 18 bases between. There are 18 residues in the CDR3. Germline CDR1 is KGHSH and CDR2 is LQKENI. Written as DNA, the CDR3 is TGTGCCAGCTCTCAACGGACAGTGATAGTCTCTGGGGCCAACGTCCTGACTTTC. Its protein is CASSQRTVIVSGANVLTF.

The gene calls are TRBV9 and TRBJ2-7; TRBD2 matches 7 bases. V gave up 0 bases and J gave up 2 bases; unmatched junction bases: 5. The CDR3 covers 15 residues. The V gene's germline CDR1 is SGDLS and CDR2 YYNGEE. CDR3 in amino acids: CASSVGVAGTYEQYF. In nucleotides, the CDR3 is TGTGCCAGCAGCGTAGGGGTAGCGGGTACCTACGAGCAGTACTTC.

The genes are TRBV28 and TRBJ1-1, with 7 bases lining up with TRBD1. Losses at the gene ends were 3 bases for V and 0 bases for J; bases not matched to a gene: 7. Looked up from germline, CDR1 is MDHEN and CDR2 is SYDVKM. This CDR3 contains 16 residues. In nucleotides, the CDR3 is TGTGCCAGCAGTTTGGGCAGGGGGGTTATGAACACTGAAGCTTTCTTT. It codes for CASSLGRGVMNTEAFF. Filled out from reference TRBV28 and TRBJ1-1, the complete variable domain reads DVKVTQSSRYLVKRTGEKVFLECVQDMDHENMFWYRQDPGLGLRLIYFSYDVKMKEKGDIPEGYSVSREKKERFSLILESASTNQTSMYLCASSLGRGVMNTEAFFGQGTRLTVV.

This clone was observed once. The rearrangement uses TRBV5-1 and TRBJ1-1, with 9 bases identical to TRBD1. After removal of 4 bases from V and 5 bases from J, the junction contained 3 bases not matched to a gene. Per the germline V gene, CDR1 is SGHRS and CDR2 is YFSETQ. The CDR3 spans 13 residues. CDR3 sequence (DNA): TGCGCCAGCAGCCAGACAGGGGGGACTGAAGCTTTCTTT. Translating gives CASSQTGGTEAFF. Drawing the rest from reference TRBV5-1 and TRBJ1-1, the complete variable domain is KAGVTQTPRYLIKTRGQQVTLSCSPISGHRSVSWYQQTPGQGLQFLFEYFSETQRNKGNFPGRFSGRQFSNSRSEMNVSTLELGDSALYLCASSQTGGTEAFFGQGTRLTVV.

This clone has ten or more counts. The V gene is TRBV5-4, the J gene TRBJ1-1; D unclear. V lost 5 bases, J lost 0 bases, and 14 bases lay in between. This CDR3 contains 15 residues. From germline, CDR1 is SGHNT and CDR2 YYREEE (reference sequence). CDR3 nucleotides: TGTGCCAGCAGGAACAGCCTAGCCATGAACACTGAAGCTTTCTTT. This translates into CASRNSLAMNTEAFF.

This clone was seen more than once but under ten times. The chain combines TRBV7-9 with TRBJ2-3; D might be TRBD2 (6 bases). Germline V gene sequence: CDR1 SEHNR, CDR2 FQNEAQ (reference sequence). V lost 5 bases and J 11 bases, leaving 14 bases between the germline ends. This CDR3 is 12 amino acids long. The CDR3 reads CASSLLGEEQYF. The CDR3 coding sequence is TGTGCCAGCAGCCTGCTGGGGGAGGAGCAGTATTTT.

J is TRBJ1-2 and V is TRBV27, with D possibly TRBD1 on 6 matching bases. The CDR3 runs 13 residues. Germline CDR1 is MNHEY and CDR2 is SMNVEV (reference sequence). The V and J ends lost 3 bases and 8 bases respectively, with 13 bases between them. The CDR3 DNA reads TGTGCCAGCAGTTTCTCAGGGGTAGAGGGCTACACCTTC. This encodes CASSFSGVEGYTF.